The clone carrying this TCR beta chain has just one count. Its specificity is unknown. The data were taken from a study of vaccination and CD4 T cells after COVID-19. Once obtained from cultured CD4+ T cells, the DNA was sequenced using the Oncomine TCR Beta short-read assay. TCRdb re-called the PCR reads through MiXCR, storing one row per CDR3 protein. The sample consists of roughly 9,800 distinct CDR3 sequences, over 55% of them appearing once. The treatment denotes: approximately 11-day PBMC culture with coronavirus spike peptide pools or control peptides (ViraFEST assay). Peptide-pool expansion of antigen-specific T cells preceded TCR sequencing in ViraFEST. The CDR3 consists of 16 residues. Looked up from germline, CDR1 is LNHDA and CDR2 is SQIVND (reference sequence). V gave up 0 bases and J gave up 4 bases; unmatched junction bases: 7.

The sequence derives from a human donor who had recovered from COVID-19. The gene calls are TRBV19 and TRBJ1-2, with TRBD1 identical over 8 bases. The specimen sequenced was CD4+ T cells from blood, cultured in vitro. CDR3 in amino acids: CASSIEGDRLLYGYTF. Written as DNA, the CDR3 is TGTGCCAGTAGTATAGAGGGGGACAGGCTACTCTATGGCTACACCTTC. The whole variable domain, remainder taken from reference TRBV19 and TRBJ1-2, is DGGITQSPKYLFRKEGQNVTLSCEQNLNHDAMYWYRQDPGQGLRLIYYSQIVNDFQKGDIAEGYSVSREKKESFPLTVTSAQKNPTAFYLCASSIEGDRLLYGYTFGSGTRLTVV.